A single sample is the source of the 18 T cell receptor beta chains below, sequenced in a study of T cells in Graves' hyperthyroidism and ophthalmopathy. Amplification of TCR beta CDR3 regions was performed using RNA transcripts as template. A first-round RT-PCR of the TCR CDR3 used the HTBI primer set. TCRdb re-analysed the multiplex PCR reads in MiXCR, keeping a single row per CDR3 protein. The sample has approximately 400,000 distinct CDR3 sequences, approximately 14% seen once. The sample comprised blood. These receptors were collected from a woman in her 30s with Graves' ophthalmopathy.

There are many counts of this clonotype. J is TRBJ1-2 and V is TRBV2; D call uncertain. The V end lost 5 bases, the J end lost 4 bases, and 8 bases lay between the germline ends. The CDR3 has 12 residues. Germline CDR1 is SNHLY and CDR2 is FYNNEI. The CDR3 DNA follows: TGTGCCAGCAGTACACGGAGCTATGGCTACACCTTC. It translates to CASSTRSYGYTF.

This clonotype appeared many times. V and J are TRBV5-6 and TRBJ1-3; D is undetermined. V was cut by 2 bases and J by 3 bases, with 9 bases left in between. Germline V lookup: CDR1 SGHDT, CDR2 YYEEEE. The length of the CDR3 is 14 residues. The CDR3: CASSFAGDGNTIYF. CDR3 in DNA: TGTGCCAGCAGCTTTGCCGGAGATGGAAACACCATATATTTT. Drawing the rest from reference TRBV5-6 and TRBJ1-3, the complete variable domain is DAGVTQSPTHLIKTRGQQVTLRCSPKSGHDTVSWYQQALGQGPQFIFQYYEEEERQRGNFPDRFSGHQFPNYSSELNVNALLLGDSALYLCASSFAGDGNTIYFGEGSWLTVV.

In its sample, this clonotype was seen many times. The V gene is TRBV11-2, the J gene TRBJ2-5; D uncertain. The CDR3 has 12 residues. V was pared by 2 bases and J by 1 base, with 2 bases between. Germline V gives CDR1 SGHAT, CDR2 FQNNGV. The CDR3 coding sequence is TGTGCCAGCAGCTTACTCCAAGAGACCCAGTACTTC. It encodes CASSLLQETQYF.

This clonotype was observed a single time. V usage is TRBV6-1 and J usage is TRBJ1-1; D is unclear. The V gene lost 2 bases and the J gene lost 0 bases, with 10 bases spanning the gap. Germline V gene data show CDR1 as MNHNS and CDR2 as SASEGT. CDR3 length: 15 residues. The CDR3 sequence: CASSEWSAMNTEAFF. CDR3 bases: TGTGCCAGCAGTGAATGGTCCGCAATGAACACTGAAGCTTTCTTT.

This clonotype was picked up many times. The CDR3 bases are TGTGCTAGTGGTACTAGCGGGGAATACACAGATACGCAGTATTTT. This sequence encodes CASGTSGEYTDTQYF. This sequence joins TRBV12-5 and TRBJ2-3; 10 bases agree with TRBD2. Germline loops: CDR1 LGHNT, CDR2 FRNRAP. CDR3 length: 15 residues. Germline trimming cut 5 bases from V and 2 bases from J; bases unmatched to any gene: 4.

This clonotype was counted ten times or more. The genes are TRBV20-1 and TRBJ2-1; 10 nucleotides agree with TRBD2. The CDR3 contains 14 residues. Per germline, CDR1 DFQATT and CDR2 SNEGSKA (reference sequence). The V gene end was trimmed by 6 bases and the J gene end by 4 bases; junction bases not matched to a gene: 6. Written as DNA, the CDR3 is TGCAGTGCAACCGGGACTAGCGAATACAATGAGCAGTTCTTC. Amino acid sequence: CSATGTSEYNEQFF.

A remark on this clonotype: A much bigger clone sits one base away, suggesting this may be a read error. The chain uses TRBV5-5 and TRBJ1-2; D is ambiguous. Germline values: CDR1 SGHKS, CDR2 YYEKEE (reference sequence). The CDR3 consists of 13 residues. In nucleotides, the CDR3 is TGTGCCAGCAGCTTCTCACAGATCTATGGCTGCACCTTC. Protein sequence: CASSFSQIYGCTF. The full variable domain, completed using reference TRBV5-5 and TRBJ1-2, is DAGVTQSPTHLIKTRGQQVTLRCSPISGHKSVSWYQQVLGQGPQFIFQYYEKEERGRGNFPDRFSARQFPNYSSELNVNALLLGDSALYLCASSFSQIYGCTFGSGTRLTVV.

The chain employs TRBV6-2 or TRBV6-3 and TRBJ2-2; unclear D gene. This CDR3 is built from 14 residues. V lost 2 bases and J 9 bases, leaving 13 bases between the germline ends. Germline assignment: CDR1 MNHEY and CDR2 SVGEGT. The CDR3 sequence: CASSYASSARELFF. CDR3 bases: TGTGCCAGCAGTTACGCATCATCGGCAAGGGAGCTGTTTTTT.

This clonotype occurred many times. The chain employs TRBV11-3 and TRBJ2-1; possibly TRBD1 for D (5 bases). CDR1 SGHNT and CDR2 YENEEA come from the germline V gene. The V and J ends lost 4 bases and 0 bases respectively, with 13 bases between them. This CDR3 is 16 amino acids long. The CDR3 bases are TGTGCCAGCAGCTCCCCGACAGAGAGCTCCTACAATGAGCAGTTCTTC. Translated: CASSSPTESSYNEQFF.

This clonotype was seen many times. The V gene is TRBV30, the J gene TRBJ1-2, with TRBD1 matching over 10 bases. The V gene end was trimmed by 5 bases and the J gene end by 4 bases; junction bases not matched to a gene: 4. Germline loops: CDR1 GTSNPN, CDR2 SVGIG (reference sequence). The CDR3 is 13 amino acids. The CDR3 DNA sequence: TGTGCCTGGGACAGGGGGCCGGTCTATGGCTACACCTTC. It codes for CAWDRGPVYGYTF. The full variable domain, rest sourced from reference TRBV30 and TRBJ1-2, is SQTIHQWPATLVQPVGSPLSLECTVEGTSNPNLYWYRQAAGRGLQLLFYSVGIGQISSEVPQNLSASRPQDRQFILSSKKLLLSDSGFYLCAWDRGPVYGYTFGSGTRLTVV.

This clonotype was found many times. The CDR3 region is CASSGREVYGYTF. CDR3 sequence (DNA): TGTGCCAGCAGCGGGCGAGAGGTTTATGGCTACACCTTC. The chain has TRBV2 and TRBJ1-2; unclear D gene. Trimming removed 6 bases at V and 5 bases at J, with 13 bases between. The CDR3 sequence is 13 residues long. Per the germline V gene, CDR1 is SNHLY and CDR2 is FYNNEI.

This clonotype came up many times. The rearrangement uses TRBV28 and TRBJ1-1, with D unresolved. Trimming cost V 8 bases and J 5 bases, with 12 bases left between them. Germline CDR1 and CDR2: MDHEN and SYDVKM. The CDR3 consists of 12 residues. CDR3 in DNA: TGTGCCAGCCCCTTCGGCAGAACTGAAGCTTTCTTT. This sequence encodes CASPFGRTEAFF.

As regards this clonotype: This could be a read error, since a much larger clone is one nucleotide away. The chain joins TRBV15 to TRBJ1-5; D not resolved. The V gene lost 6 bases and the J gene lost 7 bases, with 13 bases spanning the gap. Germline V gene lookup returns CDR1 LNHNV and CDR2 YYDKDF (reference sequence). This CDR3 contains 13 residues. CDR3 sequence: CATSKGLNQPQHF. The DNA of the CDR3 is TGTGCCACCAGTAAAGGACTCAACCAGCCCCAGCATTTT.

About this clonotype itself: A much larger clone sits a single nucleotide away, making a read error possible. CDR3 in amino acids: CASSIMTGPPRRDEQFF. CDR3 nucleotide sequence: TGTGCCAGCAGTATAATGACGGGACCCCCCCGGCGGGATGAGCAGTTCTTC. The chain uses TRBV6-1 and TRBJ2-1; D may correspond to TRBD1 or TRBD2 (5 bases each). CDR1 and CDR2 (germline): MNHNS, SASEGT. V lost 5 bases to trimming and J lost 8 bases, with 25 bases between them. The CDR3 has 17 amino acids.

This clonotype was seen repeatedly, ten times or more. J is TRBJ2-4 and V is TRBV28; D could derive from TRBD1 or TRBD2 (6 bases each). V lost 5 bases and J lost 2, with 16 bases in between. This CDR3 is built from 16 residues. Germline V gene data show CDR1 as MDHEN and CDR2 as SYDVKM. The CDR3 is CASSDPGGPTKNIQYF. In DNA, the CDR3 is TGTGCCAGCAGTGACCCCGGGGGCCCTACCAAAAACATTCAGTACTTC.

This clonotype is medium-sized by share. The chain links TRBV7-2 to TRBJ2-7; the D is unclear. The V end was cut by 4 bases, the J end by 2 bases, with 18 bases between. Looked up from germline, CDR1 is SGHTA and CDR2 is FQGNSA. The CDR3 is 16 amino acids. The CDR3 DNA is TGTGCCAGCAGCTCCCTGTATCAGGATCCTACCTACGAGCAGTACTTC. Protein product: CASSSLYQDPTYEQYF.

This clonotype was recorded at least ten times. V usage is TRBV7-9 and J usage is TRBJ2-5; D not certain. V gave up 1 base and J gave up 2 bases, with 8 bases separating them. The CDR3 extends over 14 amino acids. Per germline, CDR1 SEHNR and CDR2 FQNEAQ (reference sequence). This CDR3 is CASSLETSQETQYF. CDR3 sequence (DNA): TGTGCCAGCAGCTTAGAAACATCTCAAGAGACCCAGTACTTC.

The sample holds a few counts of this clonotype. The V call is TRBV19, the J call TRBJ1-2; D perhaps matches TRBD1 (6 bases). This CDR3 contains 14 residues. Germline CDR1 LNHDA, CDR2 SQIVND (reference sequence). The V end was cut by 7 bases, the J end by 4 bases, with 16 bases between. The CDR3 spells CASTPVWGLYGYTF. CDR3 DNA sequence: TGTGCCAGTACTCCGGTTTGGGGGCTCTATGGCTACACCTTC.